Each of the 8 T cell receptor beta chains below was sequenced from the same sample in a study of blood T cells in healthy people across ages. A second PCR of 7 to 11 cycles used a sample-barcoded 5' primer and a J-beta primer mix. One entry per CDR3 protein, called by TCRdb with MiXCR from the 5' RACE reads. Here the sample spans about 1 million distinct CDR3 sequences, under 55% being singletons. Sequences were obtained from blood. These receptors were taken from an older woman in good health.

Only one count was recorded for this clonotype. A clone one base away is much larger, so this may be a read error. This chain joins TRBV6-1 and TRBJ2-7, with a possible D match to TRBD1 (6 bases). The V gene's germline CDR1 is MNHNS and CDR2 SASEGT. CDR3 length: 15 amino acids. Written as DNA, the CDR3 is TGTGCCAGCGGTGAAGAAAACAGGGTGTTATTCGGGCAGTACTTC. Translating gives CASGEENRVLFGQYF.

A word on this clonotype: A junction boundary mismatches the germline segment, possibly from a read error. This chain uses TRBV14 with TRBJ2-3, with 7 bases identical to TRBD2. The germline V gene has CDR1 SGHDN and CDR2 FVKESK. The CDR3 totals 15 residues. CDR3 sequence reads: CASNQGTSGTDTQYF. Written as DNA, the CDR3 is TGTGCCAGCAACCAAGGTACTAGCGGCACAGATACGCAGTATTTT. Filled out from reference TRBV14 and TRBJ2-3, the complete variable domain reads EAGVTQFPSHSVIEKGQTVTLRCDPISGHDNLYWYRRVMGKEIKFLLHFVKESKQDESGMPNNRFLAERTGGTYSTLKVQPAELEDSGVYFCASNQGTSGTDTQYFGPGTRLTVL.

This clonotype has just a few counts. The J gene is TRBJ2-2, the V gene TRBV29-1; weak D call: TRBD1 (6 bases). The CDR3 runs to 18 residues. Germline-derived CDR1 and CDR2 are SQVTM and ANQGSEA. V lost 6 bases to trimming and J lost 4 bases, with 27 bases between them. The CDR3: CSVGPGQAPKNPTGELFF. As DNA, the CDR3 is TGCAGCGTGGGACCGGGACAAGCGCCAAAGAACCCCACCGGGGAGCTGTTTTTT.

This clonotype was seen only once. The chain couples TRBV6-6 to TRBJ2-1, with a weak D call TRBD2 (5 bases). Germline CDR1 MNHNY, CDR2 SVGAGI (reference sequence). The CDR3 spans 13 residues. V was clipped by 2 bases and J by 13 bases, with 15 bases between them. CDR3 DNA: TGTGCCAGCAGTTACCGGGAAGCAGAGACCCAGTTCTTC. Translation: CASSYREAETQFF.

This clonotype was seen a handful of times. V and J are TRBV10-3 and TRBJ2-2; possibly TRBD1 for D (5 bases). CDR1 and CDR2 from the germline V gene are ENHRY and SYGVKD. The CDR3 runs 15 residues. V lost 3 bases and J 4 bases, leaving 12 bases between the germline ends. DNA for the CDR3: TGTGCCATCAGTGATGTCTCTAGGGGCACCGGGGAGCTGTTTTTT. It specifies CAISDVSRGTGELFF.

This clonotype occurred once. Germline is not matched at one junction end, which may reflect a read error. This chain joins TRBV5-1 and TRBJ2-7; TRBD2 aligns across 13 bases. Germline CDR1 reads SGHRS; CDR2 reads YFSETQ. This CDR3 comprises 14 residues. The CDR3: CASALGLAGNEEYF. DNA for the CDR3: TGCGCCAGCGCCCTGGGACTAGCGGGGAACGAGGAGTACTTC.

The genes are TRBV9 and TRBJ2-2, with D uncertain. Germline CDR1 reads SGDLS; CDR2 reads YYNGEE. V was pared by 3 bases and J by 0 bases, with 15 bases between. This CDR3 has 17 residues. The CDR3 bases are TGTGCCAGCAGCGCAACCCCCCCGCGCGCGAACACCGGGGAGCTGTTTTTT. It encodes CASSATPPRANTGELFF. Drawing the rest from reference TRBV9 and TRBJ2-2, the complete variable domain is DSGVTQTPKHLITATGQRVTLRCSPRSGDLSVYWYQQSLDQGLQFLIQYYNGEERAKGNILERFSAQQFPDLHSELNLSSLELGDSALYFCASSATPPRANTGELFFGEGSRLTVL.

This clonotype was counted between two and nine times. The chain is built from TRBV27 and TRBJ2-7; possible D gene TRBD1, 6 bases. Germline CDR1 and CDR2: MNHEY and SMNVEV (reference sequence). The CDR3 contains 14 residues. V dropped 7 bases and J dropped 5 bases, with 18 bases sitting between them. DNA of the CDR3: TGTGCCAGCACTATCAGGGACATCTGCGACGAGCAGTACTTC. Protein sequence: CASTIRDICDEQYF.